This T cell receptor beta chain was identified in a study of OX40 agonist ivuxolimab in advanced cancers. General study results and limits: Expanded clones tended on average to be more numerous among CD8+ T cells than CD4+.

Autoimmune disease history or systemic immunosuppression excluded patients. Profiling relied on immunoSEQ multiplex PCR, and the TCRdb table lists in-frame clones only, not all of them. The sample shows over 20,000 clones, about nine tenths of them seen only once. Comments on this clone: Its antigen is undetermined.

Trimming stripped 6 bases from V and 6 bases from J, with 15 bases between. Germline V gene sequence: CDR1 SGHRS, CDR2 YFSETQ. The CDR3 has 13 residues. The source was CD4+ or CD8+ T cells sorted from blood, collected in a trial of the OX40 agonist ivuxolimab. The receptor was isolated from an adult with an advanced solid tumor such as melanoma, head and neck, liver or kidney cancer. The rearrangement joins TRBV5-1 to TRBJ1-2; maybe TRBD1 (6 bases). DNA for the CDR3: TGCGCCAGCACCAATGCAAAGGGGGATGGCTACACCTTC. Translation: CASTNAKGDGYTF.